One sample yielded the 7 T cell receptor beta chains listed below, sequenced in a study of cytomegalovirus exposure and HLA in healthy donors listed by TCRdb under 2017. Libraries were prepared through the immunoSEQ multiplex PCR assay. For the multiplex PCR, a mixture combining 60 forward primers for TCR Vbeta segments and 13 reverse primers for TCR Jbeta segments was used. TCRdb stores this immuneACCESS table with in-frame sequences only. Part of the clones is absent; in the studies checked, under half of the shortfall reflects unresolved V genes, and no reason is known for the rest. Present in this sample are over 100,000 clones, roughly 71% of which were seen just once. Around 5.4% of the sample is taken by the ten largest. Sequencing was performed on PBMCs. These receptors were collected from a woman in her sixties or seventies in good health and CMV-seropositive.

This chain connects TRBV10-2 to TRBJ2-1, with 9 bases identical to TRBD2. The germline CDR1 and CDR2 sequences are WSHSY and SAAADI. J lost 2 bases, V lost 3 bases, and 5 bases had no gene match. This CDR3 is built from 16 residues. CDR3 coding DNA: TGCGCCAGCAGTGACCTAGCGGGGCTGACCTACAATGAGCAGTTCTTC. It encodes CASSDLAGLTYNEQFF.

The V and J genes are TRBV7-9 and TRBJ1-2; TRBD1 agrees at 9 bases. J gave up 3 bases and V 5 bases, and 4 bases lay outside the gene matches. This CDR3 is 14 amino acids long. Germline-derived CDR1 and CDR2 are SEHNR and FQNEAQ (reference sequence). This chain's CDR3 is CASSRQGVDYGYTF. The CDR3 nucleotides are TGTGCCAGCAGCCGACAGGGGGTGGACTATGGCTACACCTTC.

The rearrangement uses TRBV7-2 and TRBJ2-3, with TRBD1 identical over 8 bases. Germline CDR1 is SGHTA and CDR2 is FQGNSA. The CDR3 covers 15 residues. J gave up 4 bases and V 5 bases, and 8 bases lay outside the gene matches. The CDR3 sequence is CASSPRTGQADTQYF. CDR3 bases: TGTGCCAGCAGCCCGCGGACAGGGCAAGCAGATACGCAGTATTTT.

This clone has more than one count but fewer than ten. The J gene is TRBJ2-3, the V gene TRBV30, with 12 bases lining up with TRBD2. Germline V gene sequence: CDR1 GTSNPN, CDR2 SVGIG (reference sequence). The CDR3 has 19 amino acids. V lost 3 bases, J lost 0 bases, and 13 bases stayed unmatched. CDR3 in amino acids: CAWSGYLAGGLGSTDTQYF. The DNA of the CDR3 is TGTGCCTGGAGCGGATATCTAGCGGGGGGGCTCGGTAGCACAGATACGCAGTATTTT. The whole variable domain, filled in from reference TRBV30 and TRBJ2-3, reads SQTIHQWPATLVQPVGSPLSLECTVEGTSNPNLYWYRQAAGRGLQLLFYSVGIGQISSEVPQNLSASRPQDRQFILSSKKLLLSDSGFYLCAWSGYLAGGLGSTDTQYFGPGTRLTVL.

V is TRBV19 and J is TRBJ1-1; D perhaps matches TRBD1 (6 bases). Germline V lookup: CDR1 LNHDA, CDR2 SQIVND (reference sequence). Trimming left V 0 bases short and J 0 bases short, with 11 bases between. The CDR3 loop spans 16 amino acids. CDR3 sequence reads: CASSIEQGSMNTEAFF. The CDR3 DNA sequence: TGTGCCAGTAGTATAGAACAGGGTTCAATGAACACTGAAGCTTTCTTT.

The chain has TRBV30 and TRBJ2-5; perhaps TRBD2 as D (5 bases). Germline V gene data show CDR1 as GTSNPN and CDR2 as SVGIG (reference sequence). This CDR3 contains 13 residues. Deletions cut 0 bases from V and 5 bases from J, with 10 bases between. This CDR3 reads CAWSVGMRETQYF. CDR3 bases: TGTGCCTGGAGTGTCGGGATGAGGGAGACCCAGTACTTC. Complete variable domain (other parts from reference TRBV30 and TRBJ2-5): SQTIHQWPATLVQPVGSPLSLECTVEGTSNPNLYWYRQAAGRGLQLLFYSVGIGQISSEVPQNLSASRPQDRQFILSSKKLLLSDSGFYLCAWSVGMRETQYFGPGTRLLVL.

This chain connects TRBV2 to TRBJ2-3; 7 bases match TRBD1. Trimming cost V 6 bases and J 1 base; bases outside gene matches: 10. CDR3 length equals 16 residues. Germline lookup yields CDR1 SNHLY and CDR2 FYNNEI. In nucleotides, the CDR3 is TGTGCCAGCAGACCCGGGACAGCGATCCGCACAGATACGCAGTATTTT. It translates to CASRPGTAIRTDTQYF.